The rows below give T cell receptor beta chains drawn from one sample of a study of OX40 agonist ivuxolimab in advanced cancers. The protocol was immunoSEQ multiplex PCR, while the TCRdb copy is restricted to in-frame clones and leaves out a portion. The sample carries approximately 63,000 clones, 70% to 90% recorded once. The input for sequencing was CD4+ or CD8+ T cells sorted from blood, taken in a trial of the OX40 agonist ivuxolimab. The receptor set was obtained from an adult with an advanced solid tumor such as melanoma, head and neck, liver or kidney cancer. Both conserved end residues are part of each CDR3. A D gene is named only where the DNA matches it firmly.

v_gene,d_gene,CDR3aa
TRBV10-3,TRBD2,CAISEAGGVLNTQYF
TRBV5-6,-,CASSFREETQYF
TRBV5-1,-,CASSLVGERGYTF
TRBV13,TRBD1,CASSSSQGATNEKLFF
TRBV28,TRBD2,CASRWTSGTNEQYF
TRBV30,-,CAWSVTGLKNTIYF
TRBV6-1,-,CASSKTGPMEQYF
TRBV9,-,CASSPHEGYGYTF
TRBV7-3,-,CASSDLSSYNEQFF
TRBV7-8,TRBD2,CASSSLAGGPRGTGANVLTF
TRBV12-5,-,CASGLTATYNEQFF
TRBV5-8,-,CASSFGGGGTSTDTQYF
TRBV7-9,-,CASSSTTGSYGYTF
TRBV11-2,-,CASSPINGNQPQHF
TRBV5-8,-,CASSRMRSTTDTQYF
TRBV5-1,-,CASSLIGQNTGELFF
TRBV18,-,CASSPVGRGTEAFF
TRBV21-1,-,CASSLREASGTLGIHEQFF